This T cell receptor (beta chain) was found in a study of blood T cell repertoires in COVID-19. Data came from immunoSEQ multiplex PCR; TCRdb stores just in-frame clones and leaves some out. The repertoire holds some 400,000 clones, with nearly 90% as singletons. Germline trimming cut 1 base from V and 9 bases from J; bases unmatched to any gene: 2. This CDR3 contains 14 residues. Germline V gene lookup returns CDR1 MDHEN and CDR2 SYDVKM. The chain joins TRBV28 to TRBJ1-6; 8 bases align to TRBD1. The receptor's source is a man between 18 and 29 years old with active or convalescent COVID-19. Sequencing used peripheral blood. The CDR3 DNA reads TGTGCCAGCAGTTTATCACAGGGGGTTTCACCCCTCCACTTT. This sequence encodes CASSLSQGVSPLHF.